This T cell receptor beta chain was sequenced during a study of T cells in Graves' hyperthyroidism and ophthalmopathy. Overall study results and limits: Blood held most thyroid clonotypes expanded above 0.001 frequency.

This clonotype showed up many times. What it recognizes is unknown. The CDR3 contains 15 residues. The ends were cut back, 2 bases at V and 6 bases at J, with 11 bases in the middle. RNA transcripts yielded amplified TCR beta CDR3 regions. The primer set for the first-round RT-PCR of the TCR CDR3 was HTBI. In TCRdb, the multiplex PCR reads were re-called with MiXCR into one record per CDR3 protein. The table lists a few hundred thousand distinct CDR3 sequences, over 12% of them singletons. The sequence derives from a woman aged 55 to 70 with Graves' ophthalmopathy. The V and J genes are TRBV12-3 or TRBV12-4 and TRBJ1-6, with D possibly TRBD1 on 6 matching bases. The specimen sequenced was blood. CDR3 sequence: CASSLRGALNSPLHF. The CDR3 bases are TGTGCCAGCAGTTTAAGGGGGGCCCTTAATTCACCCCTCCACTTT.